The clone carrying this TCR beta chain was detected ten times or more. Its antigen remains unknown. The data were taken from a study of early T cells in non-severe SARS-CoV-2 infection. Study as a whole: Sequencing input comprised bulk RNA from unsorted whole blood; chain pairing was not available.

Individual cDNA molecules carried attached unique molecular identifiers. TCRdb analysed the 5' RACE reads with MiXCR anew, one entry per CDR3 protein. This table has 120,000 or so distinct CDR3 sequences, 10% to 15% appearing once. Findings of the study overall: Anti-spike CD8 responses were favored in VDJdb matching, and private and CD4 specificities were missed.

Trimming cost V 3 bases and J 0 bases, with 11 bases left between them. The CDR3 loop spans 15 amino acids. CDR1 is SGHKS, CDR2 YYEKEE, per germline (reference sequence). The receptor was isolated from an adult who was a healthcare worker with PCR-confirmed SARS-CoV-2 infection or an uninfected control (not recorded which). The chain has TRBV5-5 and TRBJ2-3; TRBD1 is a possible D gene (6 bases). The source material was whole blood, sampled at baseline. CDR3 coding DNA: TGTGCCAGCAGCTCCGGGACAAAAAGCACAGATACGCAGTATTTT. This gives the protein CASSSGTKSTDTQYF.